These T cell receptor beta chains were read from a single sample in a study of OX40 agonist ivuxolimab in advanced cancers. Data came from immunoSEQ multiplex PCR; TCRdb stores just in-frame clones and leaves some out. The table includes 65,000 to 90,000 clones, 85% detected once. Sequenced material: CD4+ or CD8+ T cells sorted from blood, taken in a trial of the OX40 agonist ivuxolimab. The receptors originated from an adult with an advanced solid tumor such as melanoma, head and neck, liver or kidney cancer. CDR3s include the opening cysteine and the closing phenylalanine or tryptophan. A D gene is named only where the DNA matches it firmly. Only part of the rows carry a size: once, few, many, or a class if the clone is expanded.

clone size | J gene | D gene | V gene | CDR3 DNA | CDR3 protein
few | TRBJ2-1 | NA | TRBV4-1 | TGCGCCAGCAGCCGGGGGGGCTTAGCCCTCCTGGGGAATGAGCAGTTCTTC | CASSRGGLALLGNEQFF
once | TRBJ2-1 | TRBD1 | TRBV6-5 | TGTGCCAGCAGAGATACAGGGGGCTCCTACAATGAGCAGTTCTTC | CASRDTGGSYNEQFF
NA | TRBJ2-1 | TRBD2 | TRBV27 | TGTGCCAGCAGTTTATTAGCGGGAGGTTCACGGGATGAGCAGTTCTTC | CASSLLAGGSRDEQFF
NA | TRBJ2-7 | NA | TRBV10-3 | TGTGCCATCAGTGCGGAAACCTACGAGCAGTACTTC | CAISAETYEQYF
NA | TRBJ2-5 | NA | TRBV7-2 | TGTGCCAGCAGCTTAGGGACTGTGTACCAAGAGACCCAGTACTTC | CASSLGTVYQETQYF
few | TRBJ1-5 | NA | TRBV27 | TGTGCCAGCAGTTTATGGGGTAGCAATCAGCCCCAGCATTTT | CASSLWGSNQPQHF
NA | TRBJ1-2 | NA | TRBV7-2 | TGTGCCAGCAGCTTGGGTGGCGGGGGGGACTATGGCTACACCTTC | CASSLGGGGDYGYTF
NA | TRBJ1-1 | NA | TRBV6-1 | TGTGCCAGCATACGGCCGGAGATAAAGAACACTGAAGCTTTCTTT | CASIRPEIKNTEAFF
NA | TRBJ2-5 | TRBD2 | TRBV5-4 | TGTGCCAGCAGCTGGGGGACTAGCGGGGGCAGGGAGACCCAGTACTTC | CASSWGTSGGRETQYF
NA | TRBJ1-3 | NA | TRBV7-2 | TGTGCCAGCAGCTCCATGAGGGGTGGAAACACCATATATTTT | CASSSMRGGNTIYF
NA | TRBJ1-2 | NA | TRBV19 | TGTGCCAGTAGTATCACGGGGAACTATGGCTACACCTTC | CASSITGNYGYTF
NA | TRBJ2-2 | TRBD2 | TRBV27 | TGTGCCAGCAGACGCGGACTAGCGGGAGGGGACACCGGGGAGCTGTTTTTT | CASRRGLAGGDTGELFF
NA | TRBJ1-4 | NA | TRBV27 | TGTGCCAGCAGTTTAGGAGGGGAGGGGCGTGAAAAACTGTTTTTT | CASSLGGEGREKLFF
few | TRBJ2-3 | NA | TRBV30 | TGTGCCTCGGCGGGTGGTGGGCTTACGCGGGATACGCAGTATTTT | CASAGGGLTRDTQYF
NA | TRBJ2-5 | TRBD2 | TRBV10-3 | TGTGCCATCAGAACCGGACTAGGTGGCCAAGAGACCCAGTACTTC | CAIRTGLGGQETQYF
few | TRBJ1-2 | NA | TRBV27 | TGTGCCAGCACCCCGGCAGGGATCCCCTATGGCTACACCTTC | CASTPAGIPYGYTF
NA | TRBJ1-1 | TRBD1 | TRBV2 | TGTGCCAGCAGTCGACAGGGCATGAACACTGAAGCTTTCTTT | CASSRQGMNTEAFF
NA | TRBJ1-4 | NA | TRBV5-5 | TGTGCCAGCAGCTTGTGGGGGAATGAAAAACTGTTTTTT | CASSLWGNEKLFF
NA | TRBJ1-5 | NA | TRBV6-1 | TGTGCCAGCAGTGAAGCTTGGCAGCCCCAGCATTTT | CASSEAWQPQHF
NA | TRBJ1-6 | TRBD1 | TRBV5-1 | TGCGCCAGCAGCTTGGCTGGACAGGGCCGCTCACCCCTCCACTTT | CASSLAGQGRSPLHF
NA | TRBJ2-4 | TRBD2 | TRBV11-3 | TGTGCCAGCAGCCCTAGAGCGCGGGAGGGCCGGAACATTCAGTACTTC | CASSPRAREGRNIQYF
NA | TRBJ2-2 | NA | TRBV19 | TGTGCCAGTAGTACCTCACAGGGAGACACCGGGGAGCTGTTTTTT | CASSTSQGDTGELFF
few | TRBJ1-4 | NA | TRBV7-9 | TGTGCCAGCAGCTATGGGTCGAATGAAAAACTGTTTTTT | CASSYGSNEKLFF
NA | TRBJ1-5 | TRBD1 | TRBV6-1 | TGTGCCAGCAGGGGGACAGGGGGCCACAATCAGCCCCAGCATTTT | CASRGTGGHNQPQHF
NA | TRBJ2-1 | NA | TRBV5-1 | TGCGCCAGCGCGAAACCGGGGGTTGACCGTGAGCAGTTCTTC | CASAKPGVDREQFF
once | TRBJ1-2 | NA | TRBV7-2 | TGTGCCAGCAGCTCAACTGGGACATCCCCTAACTATGGCTACACCTTC | CASSSTGTSPNYGYTF
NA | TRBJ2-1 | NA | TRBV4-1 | TGCGCCAGCAGCCAAGCGGGGAATGAGCAGTTCTTC | CASSQAGNEQFF
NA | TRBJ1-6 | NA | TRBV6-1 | TGTGCCAGCAGTGAACAGGGGACGGCGAACCCCTATAATTCACCCCTCCACTTT | CASSEQGTANPYNSPLHF
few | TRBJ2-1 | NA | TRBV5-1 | TGCGCCAGCAGCACCCTTCTAGGGGGGGGCCTGCAGGAGCAGTTCTTC | CASSTLLGGGLQEQFF
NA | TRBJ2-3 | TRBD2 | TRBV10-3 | TGTGCCATCACGGAGGAGGGCGGGGGGATTGGCACAGATACGCAGTATTTT | CAITEEGGGIGTDTQYF
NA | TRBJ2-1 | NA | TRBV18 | TGTGCCAGCTCACCGGCGGGGGCCTACCTTGAAAATGAGCAGTTCTTC | CASSPAGAYLENEQFF
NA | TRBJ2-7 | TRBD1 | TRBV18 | TGTGCCAGCTCACCGACAGGGTGGGAGCAGTACTTC | CASSPTGWEQYF
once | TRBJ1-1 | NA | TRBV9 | TGTGCCAGCAGCGCAGCCATGGGCACTGAAGCTTTCTTT | CASSAAMGTEAFF
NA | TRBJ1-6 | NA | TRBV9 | TGTGCCAGCAGCGTAGCCGGGAATAATGGGGATTCACCCCTCCACTTT | CASSVAGNNGDSPLHF
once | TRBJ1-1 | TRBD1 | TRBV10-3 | TGTGCCATCCAGGGGGACACTGAAGCTTTCTTT | CAIQGDTEAFF
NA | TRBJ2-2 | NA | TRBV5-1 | TGCGCCAGCAGCTTGTACGGTCTTAACACCGGGGAGCTGTTTTTT | CASSLYGLNTGELFF
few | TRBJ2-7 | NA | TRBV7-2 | TGTGCCAGCAGCTTGGGACGGTCCTACGAGCAGTACTTC | CASSLGRSYEQYF
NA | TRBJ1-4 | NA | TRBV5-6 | TGTGCCAGCAGCGTCCTGGGAGACGGCAAGAATGAAAAACTGTTTTTT | CASSVLGDGKNEKLFF
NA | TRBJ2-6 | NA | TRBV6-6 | TGTGCCAGCAGATCAGACACTTCTGGGGCCAACGTCCTGACTTTC | CASRSDTSGANVLTF
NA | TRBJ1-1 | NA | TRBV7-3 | TGTGCCAGCGGGGGCGGGATGAACACTGAAGCTTTCTTT | CASGGGMNTEAFF
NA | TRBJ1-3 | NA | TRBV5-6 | TGTGCCAGCAGCGCCGGCGCCAACACTGGAAACACCATATATTTT | CASSAGANTGNTIYF
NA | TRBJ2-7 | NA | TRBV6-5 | TGTGCCAGCAGGCCCCAGGGGGAGGGAAAGTACGAGCAGTACTTC | CASRPQGEGKYEQYF
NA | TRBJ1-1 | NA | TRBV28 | TGTGCCAGCAGGTGGACAACGAACACTGAAGCTTTCTTT | CASRWTTNTEAFF
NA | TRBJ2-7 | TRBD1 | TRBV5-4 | TGTGCCAGCAGCGGTCGGACAGGGGACTACCACGAGCAGTACTTC | CASSGRTGDYHEQYF
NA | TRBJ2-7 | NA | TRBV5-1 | TGCGCCAGCAGCTTGGATGGACAGCCATACGAGCAGTACTTC | CASSLDGQPYEQYF
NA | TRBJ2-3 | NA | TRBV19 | TGTGCCAGTAGTCCCGGGAGGACAGGACCTTCCACAGATACGCAGTATTTT | CASSPGRTGPSTDTQYF
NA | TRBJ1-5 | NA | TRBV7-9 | TGTGCCAGCAGCTTTCCCCCCGACAGTAGCAATCAGCCCCAGCATTTT | CASSFPPDSSNQPQHF
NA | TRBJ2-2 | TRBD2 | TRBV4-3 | TGCGCCAGCAGCCAAGAGGCCGGGAGGGCAAGAGGCGGGGAGCTGTTTTTT | CASSQEAGRARGGELFF
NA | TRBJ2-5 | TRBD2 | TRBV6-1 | TGTGCCAGCAGCTGGGGGGGGAAAGAGACCCAGTACTTC | CASSWGGKETQYF
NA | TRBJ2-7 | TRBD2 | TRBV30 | TGTGCCTGGAATCCAGGGACTAGCTCCGATGAGCAGTACTTC | CAWNPGTSSDEQYF
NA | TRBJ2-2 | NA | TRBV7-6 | TGTGCCAGCAGCCCACGCCAGGTAGAGAACACCGGGGAGCTGTTTTTT | CASSPRQVENTGELFF
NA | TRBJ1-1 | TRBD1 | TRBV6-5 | TGTGCCAGCAGTTACTGGGGACAGGGAAACACTGAAGCTTTCTTT | CASSYWGQGNTEAFF
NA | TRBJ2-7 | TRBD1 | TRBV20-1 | TGCAGTGCGCGACAGGGGGCTCAGCAGTACTTC | CSARQGAQQYF